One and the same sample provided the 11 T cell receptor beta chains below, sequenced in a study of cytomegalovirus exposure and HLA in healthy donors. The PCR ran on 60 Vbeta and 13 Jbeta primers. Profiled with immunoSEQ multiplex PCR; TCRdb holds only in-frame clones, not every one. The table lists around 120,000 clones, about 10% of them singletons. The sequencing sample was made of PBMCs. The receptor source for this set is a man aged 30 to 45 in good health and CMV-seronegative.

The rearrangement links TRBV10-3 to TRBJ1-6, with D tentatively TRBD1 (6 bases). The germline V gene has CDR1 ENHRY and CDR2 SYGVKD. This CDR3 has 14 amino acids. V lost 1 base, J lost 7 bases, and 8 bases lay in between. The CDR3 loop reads CAISELRGNSPLHF. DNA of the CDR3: TGTGCCATCAGTGAGTTAAGGGGGAATTCACCCCTCCACTTT.

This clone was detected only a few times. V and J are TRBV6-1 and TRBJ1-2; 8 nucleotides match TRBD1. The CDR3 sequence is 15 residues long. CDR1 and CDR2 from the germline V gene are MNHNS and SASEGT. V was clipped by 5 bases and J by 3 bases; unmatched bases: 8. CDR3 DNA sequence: TGTGCCAGCAGTCTCGTTCCAGGGGGCGACTATGGCTACACCTTC. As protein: CASSLVPGGDYGYTF.

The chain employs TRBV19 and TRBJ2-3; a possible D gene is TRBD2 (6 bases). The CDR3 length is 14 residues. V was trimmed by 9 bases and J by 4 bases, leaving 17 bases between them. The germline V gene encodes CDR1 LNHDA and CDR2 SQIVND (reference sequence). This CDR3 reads CASRDSSGADTQYF. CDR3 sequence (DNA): TGTGCCAGCCGGGACTCCTCAGGCGCAGATACGCAGTATTTT.

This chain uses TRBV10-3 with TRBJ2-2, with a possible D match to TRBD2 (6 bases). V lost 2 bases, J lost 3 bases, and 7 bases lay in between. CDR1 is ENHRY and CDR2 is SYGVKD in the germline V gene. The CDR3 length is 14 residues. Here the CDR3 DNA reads TGTGCCATCAGTGAGACGGGAGACACCGGGGAGCTGTTTTTT. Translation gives CAISETGDTGELFF.

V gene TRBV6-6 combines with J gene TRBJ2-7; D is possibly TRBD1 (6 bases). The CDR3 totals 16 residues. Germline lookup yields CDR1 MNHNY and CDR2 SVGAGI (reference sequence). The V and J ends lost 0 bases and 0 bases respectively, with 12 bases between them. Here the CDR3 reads CASSYSHRESSYEQYF. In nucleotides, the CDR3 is TGTGCCAGCAGTTACTCGCACAGGGAGAGCTCCTACGAGCAGTACTTC.

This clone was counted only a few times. CDR3 sequence (DNA): TGTGCCAGCAGTGGGACTAGCGGGAGGGGGAACAATGAGCAGTTCTTC. This sequence encodes CASSGTSGRGNNEQFF. The V gene is TRBV6-1, the J gene TRBJ2-1; 15 bases fit TRBD2. The trim removed 4 bases at V and 5 bases at J, leaving 3 bases unmatched. CDR3 size: 16 residues. Per germline, CDR1 MNHNS and CDR2 SASEGT.

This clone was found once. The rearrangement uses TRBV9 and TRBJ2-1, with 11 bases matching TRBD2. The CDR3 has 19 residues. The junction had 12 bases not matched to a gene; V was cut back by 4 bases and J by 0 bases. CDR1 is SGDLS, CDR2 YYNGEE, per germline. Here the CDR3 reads CASSPGASGGRNSYNEQFF. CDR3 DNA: TGTGCCAGCAGCCCGGGGGCTAGCGGGGGGCGAAACTCCTACAATGAGCAGTTCTTC.

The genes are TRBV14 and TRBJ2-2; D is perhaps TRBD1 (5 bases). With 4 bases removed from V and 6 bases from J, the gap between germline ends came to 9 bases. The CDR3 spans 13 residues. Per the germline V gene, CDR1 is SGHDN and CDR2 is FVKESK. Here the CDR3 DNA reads TGTGCCAGCAGCCGTCAGGGCGCCGGGGAGCTGTTTTTT. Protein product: CASSRQGAGELFF.

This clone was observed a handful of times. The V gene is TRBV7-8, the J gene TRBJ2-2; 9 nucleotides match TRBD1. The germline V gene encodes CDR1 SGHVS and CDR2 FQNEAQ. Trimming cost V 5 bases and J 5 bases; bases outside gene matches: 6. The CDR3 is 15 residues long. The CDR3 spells CASSPGDRVTGELFF. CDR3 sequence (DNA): TGTGCCAGCAGCCCGGGGGACAGGGTTACCGGGGAGCTGTTTTTT.

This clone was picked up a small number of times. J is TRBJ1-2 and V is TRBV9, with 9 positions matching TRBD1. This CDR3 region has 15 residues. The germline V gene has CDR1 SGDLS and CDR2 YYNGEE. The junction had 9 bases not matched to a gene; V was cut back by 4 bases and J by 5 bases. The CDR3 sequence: CASSLQTGTGYGYTF. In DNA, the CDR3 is TGTGCCAGCAGCTTACAGACCGGGACAGGGTATGGCTACACCTTC.

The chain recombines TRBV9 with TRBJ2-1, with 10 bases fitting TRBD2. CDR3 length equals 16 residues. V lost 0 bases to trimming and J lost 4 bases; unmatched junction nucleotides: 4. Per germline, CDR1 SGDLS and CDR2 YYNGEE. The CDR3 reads CASSVGSSGGYNEQFF. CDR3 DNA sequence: TGTGCCAGCAGCGTAGGGTCTAGCGGGGGTTACAATGAGCAGTTCTTC.